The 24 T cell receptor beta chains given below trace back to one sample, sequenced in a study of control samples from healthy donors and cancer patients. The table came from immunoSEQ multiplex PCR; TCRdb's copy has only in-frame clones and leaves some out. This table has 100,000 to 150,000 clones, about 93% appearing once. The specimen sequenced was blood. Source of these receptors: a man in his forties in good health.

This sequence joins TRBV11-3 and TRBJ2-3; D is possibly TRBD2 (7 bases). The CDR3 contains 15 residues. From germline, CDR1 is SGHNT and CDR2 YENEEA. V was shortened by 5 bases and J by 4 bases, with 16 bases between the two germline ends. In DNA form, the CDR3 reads TGTGCCAGCAGCGCCGGGGGGCCTCGGGCAGATACGCAGTATTTT. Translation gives CASSAGGPRADTQYF.

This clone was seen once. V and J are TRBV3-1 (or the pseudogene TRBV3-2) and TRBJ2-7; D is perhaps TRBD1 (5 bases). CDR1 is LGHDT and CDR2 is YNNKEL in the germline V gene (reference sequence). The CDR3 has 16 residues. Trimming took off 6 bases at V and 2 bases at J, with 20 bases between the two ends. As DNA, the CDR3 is TGTGCCAGCAGTTCTAACCTACAGGCTCGCCCCTACGAGCAGTACTTC. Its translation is CASSSNLQARPYEQYF.

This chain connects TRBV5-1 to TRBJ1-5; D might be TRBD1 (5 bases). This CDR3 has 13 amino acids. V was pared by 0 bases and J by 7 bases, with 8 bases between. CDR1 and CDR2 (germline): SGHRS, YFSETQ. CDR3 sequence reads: CASSLEGAQPQHF. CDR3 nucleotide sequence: TGCGCCAGCAGCTTGGAAGGGGCCCAGCCCCAGCATTTT.

The CDR3 DNA reads as TGCGCCAGCAGCGGAGAACATGAGCAGTTCTTC. Translating it yields CASSGEHEQFF. The chain is built from TRBV5-1 and TRBJ2-1; D unclear. The germline V and J ends were trimmed by 4 bases and 8 bases, with 7 bases remaining between them. This CDR3 is 11 amino acids long. Germline V lookup: CDR1 SGHRS, CDR2 YFSETQ.

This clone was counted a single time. The CDR3: CASSATSSGALITDTQYF. CDR3 sequence (DNA): TGCGCCAGCAGTGCCACCTCCAGCGGGGCCCTAATCACAGATACGCAGTATTTT. The chain recombines TRBV10-1 with TRBJ2-3; 7 nucleotides line up with TRBD2. The J segment lost 2 bases and the V segment lost 4 bases, leaving 15 bases of the junction unmatched. Germline V gives CDR1 WNHNN, CDR2 SYGVQD (reference sequence). CDR3 length: 18 residues.

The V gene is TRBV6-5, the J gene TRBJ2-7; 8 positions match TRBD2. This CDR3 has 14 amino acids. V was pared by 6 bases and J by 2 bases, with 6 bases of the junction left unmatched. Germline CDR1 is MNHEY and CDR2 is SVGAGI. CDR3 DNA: TGTGCCAGCAGGGTAGCGGGACCAACCTACGAGCAGTACTTC. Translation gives CASRVAGPTYEQYF.

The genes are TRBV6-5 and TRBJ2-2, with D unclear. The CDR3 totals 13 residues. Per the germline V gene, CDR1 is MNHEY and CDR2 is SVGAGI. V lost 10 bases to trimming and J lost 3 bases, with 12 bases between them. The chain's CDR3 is CATTAPDTGELFF. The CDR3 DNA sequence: TGTGCCACAACCGCTCCCGACACCGGGGAGCTGTTTTTT.

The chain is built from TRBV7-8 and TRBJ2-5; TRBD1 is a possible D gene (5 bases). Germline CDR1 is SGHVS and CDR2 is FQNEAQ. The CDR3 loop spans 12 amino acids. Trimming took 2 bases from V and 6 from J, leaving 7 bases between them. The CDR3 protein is CASSLQGKTQYF. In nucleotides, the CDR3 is TGTGCCAGCAGCTTACAGGGAAAGACCCAGTACTTC.

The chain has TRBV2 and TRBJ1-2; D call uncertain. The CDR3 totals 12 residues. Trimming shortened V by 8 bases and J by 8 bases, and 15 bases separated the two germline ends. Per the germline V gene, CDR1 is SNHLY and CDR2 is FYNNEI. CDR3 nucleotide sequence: TGTGCCAGCGACGCCCACAGCAGCGGCTACACCTTC. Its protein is CASDAHSSGYTF.

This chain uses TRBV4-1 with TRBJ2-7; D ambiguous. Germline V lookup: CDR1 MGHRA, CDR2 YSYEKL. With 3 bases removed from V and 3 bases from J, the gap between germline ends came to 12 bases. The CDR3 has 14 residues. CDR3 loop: CASSHLGKVYEQYF. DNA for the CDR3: TGCGCCAGCAGCCATCTCGGAAAGGTCTACGAGCAGTACTTC.

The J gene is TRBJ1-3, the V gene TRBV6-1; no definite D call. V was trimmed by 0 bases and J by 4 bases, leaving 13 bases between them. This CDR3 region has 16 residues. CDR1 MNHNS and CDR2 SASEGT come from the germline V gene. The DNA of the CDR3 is TGTGCCAGCAGTGAAGCGAGACCCTTCGAGGGAAACACCATATATTTT. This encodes CASSEARPFEGNTIYF.

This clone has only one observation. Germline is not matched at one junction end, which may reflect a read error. The CDR3 reads CASSDGGNRNRPQHF. The DNA of the CDR3 is TGTGCCAGCAGTGACGGAGGGAATCGCAATCGGCCCCAGCATTTT. V and J are TRBV2 and TRBJ1-5; D not resolved. Germline V CDR1 and CDR2: SNHLY, FYNNEI. The CDR3 covers 15 residues.

CDR3 DNA sequence: TGCGCCAGCAGCCAACTAGCGGGGGCCAACAATGAGCAGTTCTTC. Amino acid sequence: CASSQLAGANNEQFF. The rearrangement links TRBV10-2 to TRBJ2-1; 11 positions match TRBD2. The CDR3 consists of 15 residues. Germline V gene sequence: CDR1 WSHSY, CDR2 SAAADI. The V and J ends lost 6 bases and 5 bases, in that order; junction bases with no gene match: 6.

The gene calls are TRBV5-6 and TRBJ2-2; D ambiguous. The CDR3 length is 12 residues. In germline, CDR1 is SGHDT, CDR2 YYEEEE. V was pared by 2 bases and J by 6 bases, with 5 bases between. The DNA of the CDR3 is TGTGCCAGCAGCTTCGGCTCCGGGGAGCTGTTTTTT. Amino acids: CASSFGSGELFF.

CDR3 nucleotides: TGTGCCAGCAGTTTACTAGGTCCCAACTATGGCTACACCTTC. Translating gives CASSLLGPNYGYTF. The chain employs TRBV27 and TRBJ1-2; no firm D call. CDR1 MNHEY and CDR2 SMNVEV come from the germline V gene (reference sequence). Deletions cut 2 bases from V and 2 bases from J, with 9 bases between. The length of the CDR3 is 14 residues.

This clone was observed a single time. The CDR3 protein is CASSIVARETQYF. The CDR3 DNA follows: TGTGCCAGTAGTATCGTAGCCCGAGAGACCCAGTACTTC. The V and J genes are TRBV19 and TRBJ2-5; D unresolved. The CDR3 contains 13 residues. Trimming removed 3 bases from V and 4 bases from J, with 9 bases in between. Germline loops: CDR1 LNHDA, CDR2 SQIVND (reference sequence).

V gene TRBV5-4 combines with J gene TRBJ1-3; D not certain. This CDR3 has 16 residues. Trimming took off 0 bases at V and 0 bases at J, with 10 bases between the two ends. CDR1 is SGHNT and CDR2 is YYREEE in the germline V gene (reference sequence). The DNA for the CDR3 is TGTGCCAGCAGCTTGGTCGGCAGAGACTCTGGAAACACCATATATTTT. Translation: CASSLVGRDSGNTIYF.

The CDR3 sequence: CASSQQGHAEAFF. The DNA for the CDR3 is TGTGCCAGCTCCCAACAGGGTCACGCTGAAGCTTTCTTT. The V gene is TRBV2, the J gene TRBJ1-1; D perhaps matches TRBD1 (6 bases). V was clipped by 8 bases and J by 6 bases, with 16 bases between them. The CDR3 runs 13 residues. CDR1 is SNHLY, CDR2 FYNNEI, per germline. Based on the CDR3 plus reference TRBV2 and TRBJ1-1, the full variable domain is EPEVTQTPSHQVTQMGQEVILRCVPISNHLYFYWYRQILGQKVEFLVSFYNNEISEKSEIFDDQFSVERPDGSNFTLKIRSTKLEDSAMYFCASSQQGHAEAFFGQGTRLTVV.

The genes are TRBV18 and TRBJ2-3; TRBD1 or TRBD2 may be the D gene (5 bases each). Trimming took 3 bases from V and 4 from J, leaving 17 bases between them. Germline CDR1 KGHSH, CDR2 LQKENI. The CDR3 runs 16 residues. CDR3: CASSPYWDLGSDTQYF. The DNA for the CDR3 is TGTGCCAGCTCACCCTACTGGGACCTCGGTTCAGATACGCAGTATTTT.

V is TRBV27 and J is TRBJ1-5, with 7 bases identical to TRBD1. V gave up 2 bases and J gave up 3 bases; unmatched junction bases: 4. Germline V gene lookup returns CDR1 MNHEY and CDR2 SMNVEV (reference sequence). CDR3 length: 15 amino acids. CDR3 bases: TGTGCCAGCAGTTTACGACAGGGAACCAATCAGCCCCAGCATTTT. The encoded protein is CASSLRQGTNQPQHF.

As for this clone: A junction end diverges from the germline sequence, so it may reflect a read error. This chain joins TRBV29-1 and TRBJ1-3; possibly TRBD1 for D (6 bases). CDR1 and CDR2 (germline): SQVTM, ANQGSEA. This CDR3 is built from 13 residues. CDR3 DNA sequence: TGCAGCGCTGAACGACAGGACGGAAACACCATATATTTT. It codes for CSAERQDGNTIYF.

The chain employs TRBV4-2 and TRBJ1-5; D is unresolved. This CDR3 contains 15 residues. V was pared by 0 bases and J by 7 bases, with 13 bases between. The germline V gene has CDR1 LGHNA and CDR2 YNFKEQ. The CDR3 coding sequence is TGTGCCAGCAGCCAAGAGAAGCTAAAGAACCAGCCCCAGCATTTT. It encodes CASSQEKLKNQPQHF.

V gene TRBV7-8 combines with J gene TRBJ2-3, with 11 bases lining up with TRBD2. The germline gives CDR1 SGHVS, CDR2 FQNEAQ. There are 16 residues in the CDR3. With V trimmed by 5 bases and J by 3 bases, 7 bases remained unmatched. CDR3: CASSTGTSGQTDTQYF. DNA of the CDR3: TGTGCCAGCAGCACTGGGACTAGCGGACAAACAGATACGCAGTATTTT.

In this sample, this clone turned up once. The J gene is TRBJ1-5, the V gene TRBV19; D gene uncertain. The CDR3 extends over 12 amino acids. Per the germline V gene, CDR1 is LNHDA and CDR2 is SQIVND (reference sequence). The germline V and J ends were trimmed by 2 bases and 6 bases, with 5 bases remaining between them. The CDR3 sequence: CASSILFQPQHF. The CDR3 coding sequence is TGTGCCAGTAGTATATTATTTCAGCCCCAGCATTTT.